The rows below give T cell receptor beta chains drawn from one sample of a study of CD8+ T cells in alopecia areata. Libraries were prepared by immunoSEQ multiplex PCR; TCRdb keeps only in-frame clonotypes and omits some of them. The sample has about 180,000 clones, approximately 49% seen once. The starting material was CD8+ T cells sorted from blood, obtained around week 52, from a patient treated with tofacitinib. The receptors were sampled from a human donor with alopecia areata. Each CDR3 is given with its conserved first and last residue. Fields, in order: J gene, V gene, D gene, clone size, CDR3 protein, CDR3 DNA. The D gene is left open where the match is weak. Size is omitted from some rows. Given values are once, few, many or a class for expanded clones.

TRBJ2-5 | TRBV5-6 | - | few | CASSLQETQYF | TGTGCCAGCAGCTTACAAGAGACCCAGTACTTC
TRBJ2-1 | TRBV7-9 | - | - | CASSPPDSGLNEQFF | TGTGCCAGCAGCCCCCCCGATAGCGGCCTCAATGAGCAGTTCTTC
TRBJ1-2 | TRBV7-9 | - | - | CASSLRGQHNYGYTF | TGTGCCAGCAGCTTAAGAGGACAGCATAACTATGGCTACACCTTC
TRBJ2-1 | TRBV29-1 | TRBD1 | few | CSAGTGGHEQFF | TGCAGCGCCGGGACAGGGGGACATGAGCAGTTCTTC
TRBJ1-1 | TRBV30 | - | - | CAWSVSFRANTEAFF | TGTGCCTGGAGTGTAAGTTTCAGGGCTAACACTGAAGCTTTCTTT
TRBJ2-7 | TRBV30 | TRBD1 | - | CAWRAEGTVRLYEQYF | TGTGCCTGGAGAGCCGAAGGGACAGTGCGACTCTACGAGCAGTACTTC
TRBJ2-1 | TRBV5-4 | - | - | CASSLSNEQFF | TGTGCCAGCAGCTTGTCCAATGAGCAGTTCTTC
TRBJ1-1 | TRBV7-2 | - | few | CASSGRTTRDTEAFF | TGTGCCAGCAGCGGACGGACAACCCGAGACACTGAAGCTTTCTTT
TRBJ1-5 | TRBV5-6 | - | - | CASSRGGSISIPQHF | TGTGCCAGCAGCCGTGGAGGCTCAATATCCATCCCCCAGCATTTT
TRBJ2-1 | TRBV7-3 | - | - | CASSSDSNEQFF | TGTGCCAGCAGCTCGGACAGCAATGAGCAGTTCTTC
TRBJ1-5 | TRBV27 | - | once | CASSLSGNQPQHF | TGTGCCAGCAGTTTGTCGGGGAATCAGCCCCAGCATTTT
TRBJ2-7 | TRBV12-5 | TRBD2 | - | CASGRGLAGTYEQYF | TGTGCTAGTGGCCGCGGACTAGCGGGTACTTACGAGCAGTACTTC
TRBJ2-3 | TRBV5-8 | TRBD2 | - | CASRPLSGGTTDTQYF | TGTGCCAGCAGGCCTCTTAGCGGGGGAACCACAGATACGCAGTATTTT
TRBJ1-1 | TRBV5-6 | TRBD1 | - | CASSAGQGAFF | TGTGCCAGCAGCGCGGGACAGGGAGCTTTCTTT
TRBJ1-2 | TRBV6-4 | TRBD1 | medium-sized | CASSDSTGGGYTF | TGTGCCAGCAGTGACTCGACAGGGGGTGGCTACACCTTC
TRBJ2-1 | TRBV19 | TRBD1 | many | CASRVTGDNPYNEQFF | TGTGCCAGTAGAGTGACAGGGGATAACCCTTACAATGAGCAGTTCTTC
TRBJ2-7 | TRBV27 | TRBD1 | once | CASSPDRLGNEQYF | TGTGCCAGCAGTCCGGACAGGTTGGGGAACGAGCAGTACTTC
TRBJ1-2 | TRBV29-1 | TRBD1 | - | CSARGGQANGYTF | TGCAGCGCCCGAGGAGGACAGGCCAATGGCTACACCTTC
TRBJ1-6 | TRBV23-1 | TRBD1 | - | CASSHADRDRRNSPLHF | TGCGCCAGCAGTCACGCGGACCGGGACAGGCGTAATTCACCCCTCCACTTT
TRBJ2-3 | TRBV27 | - | - | CASSFSGADTDTQYF | TGTGCCAGCAGTTTCTCGGGGGCAGACACAGATACGCAGTATTTT
TRBJ1-1 | TRBV19 | - | - | CASSMPSTKAFF | TGTGCCAGTAGTATGCCCTCAACAAAAGCTTTCTTT
TRBJ2-5 | TRBV30 | TRBD2 | few | CAWTYSGWEQETQYF | TGTGCCTGGACGTATAGCGGGTGGGAACAAGAGACCCAGTACTTC
TRBJ1-6 | TRBV6-5 | TRBD1 | few | CARAGQGYSPLHF | TGTGCCAGGGCGGGACAGGGGTATTCACCCCTCCACTTT
TRBJ1-1 | TRBV27 | - | - | CASSLPGPGTEAFF | TGTGCCAGCAGTCTGCCGGGGCCGGGCACTGAAGCTTTCTTT
TRBJ2-5 | TRBV27 | - | - | CASSISGTAETQYF | TGTGCCAGCAGTATATCCGGGACTGCGGAGACCCAGTACTTC
TRBJ1-1 | TRBV29-1 | - | - | CSTRSDTNTEAFF | TGCAGCACTAGGTCGGACACAAACACTGAAGCTTTCTTT
TRBJ1-2 | TRBV29-1 | - | - | CSVAAKLGYTF | TGCAGCGTTGCCGCCAAATTGGGCTACACCTTC
TRBJ1-2 | TRBV7-8 | - | - | CASSQIVAGGYTF | TGTGCCAGCAGCCAAATTGTAGCAGGGGGCTACACCTTC
TRBJ2-5 | TRBV2 | - | - | CAGSPAGQETQYF | TGTGCCGGATCACCAGCGGGCCAAGAGACCCAGTACTTC
TRBJ2-5 | TRBV13 | TRBD1 | once | CASSLGTGGVKTQYF | TGTGCCAGCAGCTTGGGGACAGGGGGTGTAAAGACCCAGTACTTC
TRBJ1-6 | TRBV7-8 | TRBD1 | - | CASNRDRGSSPLHF | TGTGCCAGCAACCGGGACAGGGGAAGCTCACCCCTCCACTTT
TRBJ1-2 | TRBV7-8 | - | once | CASSLEKPALGYTF | TGTGCCAGCAGCTTAGAAAAGCCGGCCCTCGGCTACACCTTC
TRBJ1-2 | TRBV11-2 | - | - | CASSLGRVNGYTF | TGTGCCAGCAGCTTAGGGCGGGTTAATGGCTACACCTTC
TRBJ2-7 | TRBV27 | - | - | CASSLSWGYEQYF | TGTGCCAGCAGTCTCTCGTGGGGGTACGAGCAGTACTTC
TRBJ1-6 | TRBV9 | - | few | CASSVARGLEGFESPLHF | TGTGCCAGCAGCGTAGCCAGGGGACTTGAGGGATTCGAATCACCCCTCCACTTT
TRBJ2-2 | TRBV19 | - | few | CASHRANTGELFF | TGTGCCAGCCATAGAGCGAACACCGGGGAGCTGTTTTTT
TRBJ2-1 | TRBV5-6 | TRBD1 | - | CASTGQGVVWQFF | TGTGCCAGCACGGGACAGGGCGTCGTTTGGCAGTTCTTC
TRBJ1-4 | TRBV6-6 | - | few | CASSYFGPNEKLFF | TGTGCCAGCAGTTACTTCGGGCCTAATGAAAAACTGTTTTTT
TRBJ2-5 | TRBV5-6 | TRBD2 | - | CASSLGAGGAQGPKRWQYF | TGTGCCAGCAGCTTGGGAGCGGGGGGAGCACAAGGACCCAAGAGATGGCAGTACTTC
TRBJ1-1 | TRBV19 | - | few | CASSRDQMNTEAFF | TGTGCCAGTAGTAGGGATCAAATGAACACTGAAGCTTTCTTT
TRBJ2-3 | TRBV10-2 | TRBD2 | - | CAVRGSGGAADTQYF | TGCGCCGTCAGGGGGAGCGGGGGGGCCGCAGATACGCAGTATTTT
TRBJ1-1 | TRBV11-2 | - | once | CASSLTGNTEAFF | TGTGCCAGCAGCTTAACAGGTAACACTGAAGCTTTCTTT
TRBJ2-2 | TRBV4-2 | TRBD1 | - | CASSPTRDRGIAGELFF | TGTGCCAGCAGCCCGACGCGGGACAGGGGTATCGCCGGGGAGCTGTTTTTT
TRBJ1-1 | TRBV5-1 | - | - | CASSLSSNTEAFF | TGCGCCAGCAGCTTATCATCTAACACTGAAGCTTTCTTT
TRBJ2-3 | TRBV5-6 | - | - | CASSLSGDTQYF | TGTGCCAGCAGCTTGTCCGGGGATACGCAGTATTTT
TRBJ2-3 | TRBV29-1 | TRBD2 | - | CSVLAGEDTQYF | TGCAGCGTTCTAGCGGGGGAAGATACGCAGTATTTT
TRBJ2-7 | TRBV11-2 | - | - | CASSSLSYEQYF | TGTGCCAGCAGCTCCCTATCCTACGAGCAGTACTTC
TRBJ1-6 | TRBV5-1 | TRBD1 | few | CASSWDRGNSPLHF | TGCGCCAGCAGCTGGGACAGGGGCAATTCACCCCTCCACTTT
TRBJ1-1 | TRBV6-5 | - | few | CASTLHGEAFF | TGTGCCAGCACCCTACACGGTGAAGCTTTCTTT
TRBJ2-7 | TRBV10-3 | TRBD1 | - | CAISDRDSFSYEQYF | TGTGCCATCAGTGATAGGGACAGTTTCTCCTACGAGCAGTACTTC
TRBJ2-5 | TRBV2 | TRBD1 | - | CASTRTGVDGETQYF | TGTGCCAGCACCCGGACAGGGGTAGATGGAGAGACCCAGTACTTC
TRBJ2-5 | TRBV13 | - | - | CASSPPGAETQYF | TGTGCCAGCAGCCCCCCCGGTGCCGAGACCCAGTACTTC